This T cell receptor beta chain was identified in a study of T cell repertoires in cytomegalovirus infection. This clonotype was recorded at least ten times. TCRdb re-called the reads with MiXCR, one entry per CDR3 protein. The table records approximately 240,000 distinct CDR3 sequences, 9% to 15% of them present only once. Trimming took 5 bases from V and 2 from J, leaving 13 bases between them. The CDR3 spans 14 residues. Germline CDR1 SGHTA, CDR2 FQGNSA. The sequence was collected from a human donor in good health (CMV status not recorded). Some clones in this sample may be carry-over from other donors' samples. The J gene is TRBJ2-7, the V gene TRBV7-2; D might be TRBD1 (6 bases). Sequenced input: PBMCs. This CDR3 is CASSRSGQTYEQYF. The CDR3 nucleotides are TGTGCCAGCAGCCGCTCCGGACAGACCTACGAGCAGTACTTC.